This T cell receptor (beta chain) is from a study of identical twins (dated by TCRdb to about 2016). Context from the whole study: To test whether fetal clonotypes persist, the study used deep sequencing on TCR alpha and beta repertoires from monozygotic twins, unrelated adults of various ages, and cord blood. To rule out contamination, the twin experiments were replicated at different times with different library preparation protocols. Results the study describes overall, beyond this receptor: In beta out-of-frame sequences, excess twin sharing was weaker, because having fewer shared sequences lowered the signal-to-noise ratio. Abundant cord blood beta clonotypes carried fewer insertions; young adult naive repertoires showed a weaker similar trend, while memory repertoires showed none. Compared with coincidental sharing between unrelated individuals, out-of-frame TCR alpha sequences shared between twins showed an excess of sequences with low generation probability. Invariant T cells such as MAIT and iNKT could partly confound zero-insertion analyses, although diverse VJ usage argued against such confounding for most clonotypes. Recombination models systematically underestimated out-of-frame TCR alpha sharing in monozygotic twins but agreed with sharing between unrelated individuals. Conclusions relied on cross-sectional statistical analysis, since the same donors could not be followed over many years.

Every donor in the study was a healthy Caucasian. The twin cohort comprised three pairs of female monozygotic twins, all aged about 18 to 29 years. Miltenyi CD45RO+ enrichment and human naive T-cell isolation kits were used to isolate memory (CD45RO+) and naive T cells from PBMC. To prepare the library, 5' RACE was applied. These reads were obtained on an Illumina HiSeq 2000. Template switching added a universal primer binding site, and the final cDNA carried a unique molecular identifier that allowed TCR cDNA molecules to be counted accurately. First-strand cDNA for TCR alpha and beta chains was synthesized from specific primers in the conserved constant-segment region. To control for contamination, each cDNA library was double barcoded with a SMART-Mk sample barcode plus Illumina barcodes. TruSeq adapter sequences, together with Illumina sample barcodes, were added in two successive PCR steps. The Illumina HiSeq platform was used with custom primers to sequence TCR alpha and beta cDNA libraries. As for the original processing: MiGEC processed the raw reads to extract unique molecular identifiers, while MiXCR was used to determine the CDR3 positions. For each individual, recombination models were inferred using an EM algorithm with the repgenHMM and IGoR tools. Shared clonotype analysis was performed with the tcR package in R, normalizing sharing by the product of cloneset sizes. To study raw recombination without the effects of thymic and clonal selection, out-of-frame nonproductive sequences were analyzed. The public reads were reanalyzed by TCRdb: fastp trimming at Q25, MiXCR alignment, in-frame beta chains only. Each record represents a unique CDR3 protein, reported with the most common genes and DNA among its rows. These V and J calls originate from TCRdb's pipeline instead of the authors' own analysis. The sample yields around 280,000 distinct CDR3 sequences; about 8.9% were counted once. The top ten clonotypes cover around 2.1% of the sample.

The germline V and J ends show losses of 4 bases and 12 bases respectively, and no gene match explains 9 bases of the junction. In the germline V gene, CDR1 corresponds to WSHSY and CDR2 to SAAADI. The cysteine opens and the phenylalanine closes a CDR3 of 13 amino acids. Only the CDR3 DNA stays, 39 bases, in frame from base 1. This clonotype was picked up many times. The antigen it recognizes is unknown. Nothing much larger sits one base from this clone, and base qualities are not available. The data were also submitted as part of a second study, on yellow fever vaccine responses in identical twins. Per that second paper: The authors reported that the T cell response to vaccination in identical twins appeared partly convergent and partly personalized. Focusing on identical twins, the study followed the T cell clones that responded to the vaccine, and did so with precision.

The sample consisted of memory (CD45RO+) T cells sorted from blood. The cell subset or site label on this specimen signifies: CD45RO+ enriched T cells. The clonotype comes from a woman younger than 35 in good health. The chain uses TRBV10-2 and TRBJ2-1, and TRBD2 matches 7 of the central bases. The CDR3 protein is CASSGGGTPGQFF. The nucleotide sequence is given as TGCGCCAGCAGTGGGGGAGGGACGCCCGGGCAGTTCTTC.